This T cell receptor (beta chain) was captured by sequencing in a study of Graves' ophthalmopathy and Graves' hyperthyroidism. General observations from the study: The authors also found most expanded thyroid clonotypes above 0.001 frequency in blood.

TCR beta CDR3 amplification used RNA transcripts. The first round was an RT-PCR with HTBI primers, and the second round was a multiplex PCR. MiXCR, run by TCRdb on the multiplex PCR reads, gives a single entry per CDR3 protein. The sample comprises roughly 230,000 distinct CDR3 sequences, 20% to 25% of which are singletons, and roughly 42% rests with the top ten. Trimming took 10 bases from V and 7 from J, leaving 16 bases between them. Per the germline V gene, CDR1 is MNHEY and CDR2 is SVGAGI. The CDR3 runs to 13 residues. The PBMCs were taken from about 10 ml of fresh peripheral blood. In its sample, this clonotype was seen many times. The antigen is not known.

The rearrangement links TRBV6-5 to TRBJ2-2; tentatively, D is TRBD2 (5 bases). Material: peripheral blood. The TCR sequence derives from a woman aged 45-65 years with Graves' ophthalmopathy. The CDR3 sequence is CATAGPWGGELFF. The CDR3 DNA follows: TGTGCCACCGCGGGTCCGTGGGGCGGGGAGCTGTTTTTT.